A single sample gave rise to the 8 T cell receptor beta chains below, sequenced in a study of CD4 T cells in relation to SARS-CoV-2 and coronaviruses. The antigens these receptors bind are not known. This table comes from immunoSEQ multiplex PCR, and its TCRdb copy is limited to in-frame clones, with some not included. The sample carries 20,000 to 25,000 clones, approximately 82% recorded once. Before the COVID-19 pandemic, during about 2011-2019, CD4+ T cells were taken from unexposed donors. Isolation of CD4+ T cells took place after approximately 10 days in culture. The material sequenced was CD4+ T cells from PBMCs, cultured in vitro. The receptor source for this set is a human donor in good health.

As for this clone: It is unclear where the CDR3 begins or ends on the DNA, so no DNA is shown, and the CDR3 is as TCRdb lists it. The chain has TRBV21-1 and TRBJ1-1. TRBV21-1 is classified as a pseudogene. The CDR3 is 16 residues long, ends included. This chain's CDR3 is CASSMLFGSGNTEAFF.

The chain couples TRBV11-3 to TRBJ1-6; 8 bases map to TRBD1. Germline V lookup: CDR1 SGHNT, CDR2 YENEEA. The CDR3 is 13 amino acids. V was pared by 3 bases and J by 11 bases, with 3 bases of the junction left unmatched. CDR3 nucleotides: TGTGCCAGCAGCTTTAAACAGGGGGCACCCCTCCACTTT. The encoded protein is CASSFKQGAPLHF.

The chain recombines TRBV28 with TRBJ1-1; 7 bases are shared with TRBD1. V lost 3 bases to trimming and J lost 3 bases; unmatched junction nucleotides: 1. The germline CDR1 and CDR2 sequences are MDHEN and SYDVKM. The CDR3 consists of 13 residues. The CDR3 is CASSFDRDTEAFF. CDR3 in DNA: TGTGCCAGCAGTTTCGACAGGGACACTGAAGCTTTCTTT.

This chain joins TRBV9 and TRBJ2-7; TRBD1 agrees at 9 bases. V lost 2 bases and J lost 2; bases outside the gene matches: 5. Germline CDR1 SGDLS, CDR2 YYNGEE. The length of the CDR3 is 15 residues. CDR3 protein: CASSVNRDRAYEQYF. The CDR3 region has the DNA TGTGCCAGCAGCGTTAACCGGGACAGGGCCTACGAGCAGTACTTC.

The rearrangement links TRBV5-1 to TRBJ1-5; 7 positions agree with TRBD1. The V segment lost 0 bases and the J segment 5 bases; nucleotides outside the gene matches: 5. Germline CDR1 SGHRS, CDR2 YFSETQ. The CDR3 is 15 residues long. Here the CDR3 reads CASSLAGTDYQPQHF. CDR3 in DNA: TGCGCCAGCAGCTTGGCCGGGACAGATTATCAGCCCCAGCATTTT.

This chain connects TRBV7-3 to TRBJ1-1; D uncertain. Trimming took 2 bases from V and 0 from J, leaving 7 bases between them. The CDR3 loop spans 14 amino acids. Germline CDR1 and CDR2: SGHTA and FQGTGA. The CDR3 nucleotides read TGTGCCAGCAGCTTAGCGGGTATGAACACTGAAGCTTTCTTT. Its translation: CASSLAGMNTEAFF.

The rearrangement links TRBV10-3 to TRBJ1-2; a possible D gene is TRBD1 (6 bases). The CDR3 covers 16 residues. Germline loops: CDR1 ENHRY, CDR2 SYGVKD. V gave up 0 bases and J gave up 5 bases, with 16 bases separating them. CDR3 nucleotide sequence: TGTGCCATCAGTGAGTCGGCGGGGACACCTTCTTATGGCTACACCTTC. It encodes CAISESAGTPSYGYTF.

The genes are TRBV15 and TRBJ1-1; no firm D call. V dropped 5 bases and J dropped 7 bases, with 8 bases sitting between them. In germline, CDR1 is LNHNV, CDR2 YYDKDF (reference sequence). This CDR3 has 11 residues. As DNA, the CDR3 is TGTGCCACCAGCCTCGGCGGTGAAGCTTTCTTT. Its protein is CATSLGGEAFF.